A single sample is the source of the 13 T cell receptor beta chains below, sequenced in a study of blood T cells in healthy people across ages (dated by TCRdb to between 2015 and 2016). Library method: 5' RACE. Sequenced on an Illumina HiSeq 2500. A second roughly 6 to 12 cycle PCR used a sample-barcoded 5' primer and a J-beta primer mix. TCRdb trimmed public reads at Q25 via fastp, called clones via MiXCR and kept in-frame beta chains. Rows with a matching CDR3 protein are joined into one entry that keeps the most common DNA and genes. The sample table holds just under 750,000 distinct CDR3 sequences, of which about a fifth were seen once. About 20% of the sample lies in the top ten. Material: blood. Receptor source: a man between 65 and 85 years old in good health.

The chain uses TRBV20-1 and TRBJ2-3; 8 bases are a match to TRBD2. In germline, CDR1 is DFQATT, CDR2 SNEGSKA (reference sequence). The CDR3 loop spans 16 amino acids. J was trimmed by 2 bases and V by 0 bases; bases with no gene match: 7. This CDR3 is CSARDAASGYTDTQYF. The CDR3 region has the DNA TGCAGTGCTAGAGATGCCGCTAGCGGGTACACAGATACGCAGTATTTT.

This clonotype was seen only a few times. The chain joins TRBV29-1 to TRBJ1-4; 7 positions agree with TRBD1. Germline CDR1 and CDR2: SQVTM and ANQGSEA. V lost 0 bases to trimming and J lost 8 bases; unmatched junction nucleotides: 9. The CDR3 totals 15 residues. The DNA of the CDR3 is TGCAGCGTTGAAGATACGGGGCAGGGGGTAGAAAAACTGTTTTTT. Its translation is CSVEDTGQGVEKLFF.

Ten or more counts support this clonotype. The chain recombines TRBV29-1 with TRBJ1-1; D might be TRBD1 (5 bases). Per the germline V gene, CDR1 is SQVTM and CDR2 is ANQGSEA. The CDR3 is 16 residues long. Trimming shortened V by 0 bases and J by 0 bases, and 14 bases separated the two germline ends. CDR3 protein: CSVEDSGGSMNTEAFF. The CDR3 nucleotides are TGCAGCGTTGAAGATTCGGGGGGAAGTATGAACACTGAAGCTTTCTTT.

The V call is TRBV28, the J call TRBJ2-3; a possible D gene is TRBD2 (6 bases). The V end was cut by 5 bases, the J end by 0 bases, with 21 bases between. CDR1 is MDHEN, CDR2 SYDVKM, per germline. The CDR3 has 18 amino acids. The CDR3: CASSPGDQAGPSTDTQYF. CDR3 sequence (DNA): TGTGCCAGCAGTCCTGGAGATCAAGCGGGTCCTAGCACAGATACGCAGTATTTT.

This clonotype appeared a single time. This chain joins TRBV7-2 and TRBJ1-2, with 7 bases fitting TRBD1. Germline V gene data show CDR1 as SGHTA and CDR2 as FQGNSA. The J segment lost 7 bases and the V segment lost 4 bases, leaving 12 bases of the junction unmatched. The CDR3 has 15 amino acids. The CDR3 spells CASSSPVGGSLGYTF. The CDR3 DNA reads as TGTGCCAGCAGCTCCCCGGTAGGGGGCAGTCTTGGCTACACCTTC.

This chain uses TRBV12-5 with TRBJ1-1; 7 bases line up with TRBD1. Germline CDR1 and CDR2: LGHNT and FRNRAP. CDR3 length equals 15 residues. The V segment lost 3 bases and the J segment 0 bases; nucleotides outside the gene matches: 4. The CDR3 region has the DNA TGTGCTAGTGGTTTTGGTACAGGGGTGAACACTGAAGCTTTCTTT. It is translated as CASGFGTGVNTEAFF.

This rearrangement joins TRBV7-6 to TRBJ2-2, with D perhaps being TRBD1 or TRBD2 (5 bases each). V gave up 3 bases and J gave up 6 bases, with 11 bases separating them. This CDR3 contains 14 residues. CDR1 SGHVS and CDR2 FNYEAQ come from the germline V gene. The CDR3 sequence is CASSFTQGAGELFF. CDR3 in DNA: TGTGCCAGCAGCTTTACTCAGGGAGCCGGGGAGCTGTTTTTT.

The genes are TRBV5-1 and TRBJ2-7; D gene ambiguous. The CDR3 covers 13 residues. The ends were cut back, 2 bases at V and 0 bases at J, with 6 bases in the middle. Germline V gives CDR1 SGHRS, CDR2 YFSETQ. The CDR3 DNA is TGCGCCAGCAGCTTAACCAACTCCTACGAGCAGTACTTC. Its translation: CASSLTNSYEQYF.

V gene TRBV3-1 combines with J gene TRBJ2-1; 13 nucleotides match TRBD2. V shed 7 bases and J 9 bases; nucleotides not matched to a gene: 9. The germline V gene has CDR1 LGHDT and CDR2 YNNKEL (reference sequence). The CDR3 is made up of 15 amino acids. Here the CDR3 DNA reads TGTGCCAGCACCACACTAGCGGGAGGGTATGGTGAGCAGTTCTTC. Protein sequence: CASTTLAGGYGEQFF.

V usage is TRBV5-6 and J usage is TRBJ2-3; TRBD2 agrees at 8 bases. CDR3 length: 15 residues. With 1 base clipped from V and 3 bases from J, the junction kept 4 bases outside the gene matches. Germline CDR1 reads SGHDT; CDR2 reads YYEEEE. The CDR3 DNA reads TGTGCCAGCAGCTTGTTTTCTAGCGGGACAGATACGCAGTATTTT. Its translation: CASSLFSSGTDTQYF. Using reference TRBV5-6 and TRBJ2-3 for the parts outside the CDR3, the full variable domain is DAGVTQSPTHLIKTRGQQVTLRCSPKSGHDTVSWYQQALGQGPQFIFQYYEEEERQRGNFPDRFSGHQFPNYSSELNVNALLLGDSALYLCASSLFSSGTDTQYFGPGTRLTVL.

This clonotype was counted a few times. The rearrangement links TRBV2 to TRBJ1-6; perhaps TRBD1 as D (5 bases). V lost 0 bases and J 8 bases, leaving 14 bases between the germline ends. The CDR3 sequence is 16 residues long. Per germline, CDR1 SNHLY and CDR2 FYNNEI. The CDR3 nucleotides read TGTGCCAGCAGTGAAGCGGGATTAGGGGTTGATTCACCCCTCCACTTT. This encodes CASSEAGLGVDSPLHF.

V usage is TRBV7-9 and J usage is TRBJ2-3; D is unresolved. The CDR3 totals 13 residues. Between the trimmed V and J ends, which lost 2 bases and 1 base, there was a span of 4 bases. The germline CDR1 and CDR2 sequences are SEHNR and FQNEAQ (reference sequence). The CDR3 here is CASSLMRTDTQYF. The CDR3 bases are TGTGCCAGCAGCTTAATGCGCACAGATACGCAGTATTTT.

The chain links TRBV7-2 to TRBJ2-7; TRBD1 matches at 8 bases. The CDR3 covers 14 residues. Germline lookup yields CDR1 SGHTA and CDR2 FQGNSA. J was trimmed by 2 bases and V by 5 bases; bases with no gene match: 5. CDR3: CASSPDRGAYEQYF. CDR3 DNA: TGTGCCAGCAGCCCTGACAGGGGAGCCTACGAGCAGTACTTC.